This T cell receptor (beta chain) is drawn from a study of T cell responses to AZD1222 COVID-19 vaccine (dated by TCRdb to the early 2020s). Regarding the study in general: A total of about 230 trial participants underwent TCR sequencing, of whom some 210 received two doses of AZD1222 and some 26 received two doses of the MenACWY control vaccine. Trial participants were enrolled into age subgroups of 18-55, 56-69 and 70-plus years, which contained about 160, 30 and 59 TCR-sequenced participants, respectively.

Study-wide findings and limitations: Participants were mostly white British, with more females than males. The authors suggested clonal diversity may have been underestimated. CD4 TCRs associated with the vaccine covered the entire spike protein, and the dominant responses were in regions 160-218 and 743-854. Conclusions about previously exposed vaccinees are limited, since just 6 or 7 AZD1222 recipients were seropositive for SARS-CoV-2 at baseline. The 56-69-year group was small, and its depth increase did not reach significance, likely because of low power. Epitopes outside the regions mutated in the B.1.351 and B.1.1.7 variants were reportedly recognized by nearly half of the unique spike-specific TCRs. After two AZD1222 doses, both the breadth and the depth of spike-specific TCRs were significantly higher than at day 0 and than in MenACWY recipients. Because no samples from the day 14 peak response were available, repertoires could be characterized only after the peak T cell response.

In regard to this clone: Its antigen target is currently unknown. No quality values exist for individual bases; no much larger clone is one base distant.

Cut back by 3 bases and 6 bases, the V and J ends lie 15 bases apart. Reading the germline V gene (reference sequence) gives CDR1 LNHDA and CDR2 SQIVND. Reading from cysteine to phenylalanine, the CDR3 counts 15 amino acids. Just the 45-base CDR3 DNA is kept, in frame starting at base 1. The CDR3 regions of human TCRbeta chains were analyzed by immunosequencing. The original methods were these. TCRs in the repertoires were matched against a reference library of SARS-CoV-2-specific TCRs that had been generated with the MIRA antigen-specificity platform. Breadth was defined as the fraction of unique TCRs that were SARS-CoV-2-associated. Depth was defined as the fraction of total T cells that were SARS-CoV-2-associated. Using the MIRA data, every spike-specific TCR was mapped to the spike region that the TCR reacted to and assigned to either a CD4 or a CD8 class. Log10-transformed breadth and depth values were compared by one-way ANOVA with Sidak's multiple comparisons tests. TCRdb carries this immuneACCESS record with in-frame sequences only. Its versions omit some clonotypes, under half of them owing to an unresolved V gene in the studies checked, with the rest unexplained. V and J calls and clone size are as listed in that table; D and trimming were resolved from the DNA. The sample table holds approximately 70,000 clones, of which more than 70% were seen once. Together, the top ten hold approximately 11% of the sample.

What the time point label conveys for this sample: about 28 days (+/-7) after the second vaccine dose. This specimen's treatment or condition label, per the study, means: meningococcal conjugate vaccine given as trial control. Samples from vaccinated people were obtained from the UK trials COV001 and COV002, which included a single-blind randomized controlled phase 2/3 trial of AZD1222 (ChAdOx1 nCoV-19) in healthy adults. For TCRbeta chain sequencing, PBMC samples from trial participants were taken at day 0 and at day 28 after the second dose. The input for sequencing was peripheral blood, taken 28 days after the second dose of the MenACWY control vaccine. The source of this sequence is an adult who received the MenACWY meningococcal vaccine as a control. The V and J genes are TRBV19 and TRBJ1-5; the D gene remains uncertain. The DNA is TGTGCCAGTAGTATGACTTCCCTTTGGAGTCAGCCCCAGCATTTT. The resulting protein is CASSMTSLWSQPQHF.